The T cell receptor beta chain under discussion was sequenced for a study of T cells expressing NK-cell markers. Study summary: TCR beta repertoires came from sorted CD3+CD56+NKG2C+, CD3+CD56+NKG2C- and CD3+CD56-NKG2C+ T cells.

After re-calling the 5' RACE reads, TCRdb lists one entry per CDR3 protein, DNA absent. This sample's table has 250,000 or so distinct CDR3 sequences. Per the germline V gene, CDR1 is SEHNR and CDR2 is FQNEAQ (reference sequence). This CDR3 region has 15 residues. The sequenced sample was blood T cells: a sorted CD56 or NKG2C T cell subset, CD4+ or CD8+ T cells, or bulk PBMC T cells (not recorded which). This chain uses TRBV7-9 with TRBJ2-3; TCRdb lists TRBD1, though no DNA is available to test this call. This clonotype was sampled from a woman between 18 and 75 years old in good health. CDR3 region: CASSYRTGGTDTQYF.